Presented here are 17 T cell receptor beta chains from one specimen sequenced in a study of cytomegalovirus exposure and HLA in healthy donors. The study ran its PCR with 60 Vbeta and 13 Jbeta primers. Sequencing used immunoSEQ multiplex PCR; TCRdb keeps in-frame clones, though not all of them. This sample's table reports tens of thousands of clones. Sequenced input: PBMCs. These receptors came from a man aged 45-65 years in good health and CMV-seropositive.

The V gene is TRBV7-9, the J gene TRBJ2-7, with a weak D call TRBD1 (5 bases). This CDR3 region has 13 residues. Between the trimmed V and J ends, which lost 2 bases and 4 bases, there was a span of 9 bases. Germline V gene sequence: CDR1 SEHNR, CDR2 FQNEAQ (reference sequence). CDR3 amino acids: CASSLLGPYEQYF. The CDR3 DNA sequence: TGTGCCAGCAGCTTACTGGGGCCATACGAGCAGTACTTC.

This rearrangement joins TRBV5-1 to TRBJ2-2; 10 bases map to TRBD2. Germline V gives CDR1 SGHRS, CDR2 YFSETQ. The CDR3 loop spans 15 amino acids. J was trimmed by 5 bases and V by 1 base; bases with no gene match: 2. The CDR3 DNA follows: TGCGCCAGCAGCTTGTTACTAGCGGGAACCGGGGAGCTGTTTTTT. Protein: CASSLLLAGTGELFF. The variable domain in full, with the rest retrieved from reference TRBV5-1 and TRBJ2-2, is KAGVTQTPRYLIKTRGQQVTLSCSPISGHRSVSWYQQTPGQGLQFLFEYFSETQRNKGNFPGRFSGRQFSNSRSEMNVSTLELGDSALYLCASSLLLAGTGELFFGEGSRLTVL.

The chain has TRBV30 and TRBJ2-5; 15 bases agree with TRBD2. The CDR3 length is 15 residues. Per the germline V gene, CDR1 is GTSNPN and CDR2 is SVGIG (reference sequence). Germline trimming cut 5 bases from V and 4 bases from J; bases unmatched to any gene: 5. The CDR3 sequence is CAWGLAGGLPETQYF. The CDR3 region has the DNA TGTGCCTGGGGACTAGCGGGAGGGCTCCCAGAGACCCAGTACTTC.

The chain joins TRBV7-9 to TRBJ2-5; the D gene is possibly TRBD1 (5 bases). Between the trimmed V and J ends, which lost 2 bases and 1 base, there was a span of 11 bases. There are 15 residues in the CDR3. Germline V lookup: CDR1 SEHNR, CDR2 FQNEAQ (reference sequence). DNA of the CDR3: TGTGCCAGCAGCTTACAGGGTGGGGTCCAAGAGACCCAGTACTTC. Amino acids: CASSLQGGVQETQYF.

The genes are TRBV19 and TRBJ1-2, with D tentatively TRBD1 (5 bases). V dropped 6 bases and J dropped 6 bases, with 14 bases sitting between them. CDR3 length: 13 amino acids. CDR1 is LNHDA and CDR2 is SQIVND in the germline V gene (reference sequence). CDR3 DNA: TGTGCCAGTAGCAAACAGGTTACGGATGGCTACACCTTC. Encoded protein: CASSKQVTDGYTF.

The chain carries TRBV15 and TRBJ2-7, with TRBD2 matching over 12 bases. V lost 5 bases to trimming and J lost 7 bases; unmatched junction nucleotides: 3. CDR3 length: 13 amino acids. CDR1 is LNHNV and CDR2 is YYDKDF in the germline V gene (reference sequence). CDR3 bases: TGTGCCACCAGCGGCGGACTAGCGGGAGAGCAGTACGTC. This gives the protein CATSGGLAGEQYV.

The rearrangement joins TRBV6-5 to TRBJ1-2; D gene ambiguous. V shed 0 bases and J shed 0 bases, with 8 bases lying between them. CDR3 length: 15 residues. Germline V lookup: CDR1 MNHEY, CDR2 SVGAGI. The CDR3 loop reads CASSYSQVANYGYTF. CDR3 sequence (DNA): TGTGCCAGCAGTTACTCCCAGGTTGCTAACTATGGCTACACCTTC.

The chain's CDR3 is CASSSRQVETQYF. The DNA of the CDR3 is TGCGCCAGCAGCTCCCGACAGGTAGAGACCCAGTACTTC. The genes are TRBV4-3 and TRBJ2-5; weak D call: TRBD1 (6 bases). Germline CDR1 reads LGHNA; CDR2 reads YSLEER. This CDR3 is 13 amino acids long. V dropped 5 bases and J dropped 4 bases, with 11 bases sitting between them.

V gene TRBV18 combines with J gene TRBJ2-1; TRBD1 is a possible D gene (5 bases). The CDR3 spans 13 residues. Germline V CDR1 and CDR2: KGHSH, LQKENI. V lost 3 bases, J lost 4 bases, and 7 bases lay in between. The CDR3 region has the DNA TGTGCCAGCTCACCTCAGGGATACAATGAGCAGTTCTTC. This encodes CASSPQGYNEQFF.

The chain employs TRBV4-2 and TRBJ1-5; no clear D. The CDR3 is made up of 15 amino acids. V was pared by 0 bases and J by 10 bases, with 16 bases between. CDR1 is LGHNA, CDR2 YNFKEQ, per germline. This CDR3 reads CASSQEVPSGAPQHF. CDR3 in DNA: TGTGCCAGCAGCCAAGAGGTCCCGTCGGGAGCTCCCCAGCATTTT.

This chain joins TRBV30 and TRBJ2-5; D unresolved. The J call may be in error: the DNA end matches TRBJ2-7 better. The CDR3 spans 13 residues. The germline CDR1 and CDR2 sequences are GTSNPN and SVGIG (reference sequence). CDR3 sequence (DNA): TGTGCCTGGAGTGTAGATCACGACTACGAGCAGTACTTC. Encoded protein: CAWSVDHDYEQYF.

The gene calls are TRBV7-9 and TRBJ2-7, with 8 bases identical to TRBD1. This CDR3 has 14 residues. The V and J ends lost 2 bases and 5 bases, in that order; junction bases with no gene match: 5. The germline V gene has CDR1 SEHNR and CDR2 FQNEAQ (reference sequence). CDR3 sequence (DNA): TGTGCCAGCAGCTTACAAGGACAGGGCGACGAGCAGTACGTC. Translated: CASSLQGQGDEQYV.

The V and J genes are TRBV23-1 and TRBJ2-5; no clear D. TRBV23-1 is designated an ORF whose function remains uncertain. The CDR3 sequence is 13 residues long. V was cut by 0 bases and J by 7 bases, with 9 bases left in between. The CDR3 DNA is TGCGCCAGCAGTCAATCGGCATCCCCGACCCAGTACTTC. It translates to CASSQSASPTQYF.

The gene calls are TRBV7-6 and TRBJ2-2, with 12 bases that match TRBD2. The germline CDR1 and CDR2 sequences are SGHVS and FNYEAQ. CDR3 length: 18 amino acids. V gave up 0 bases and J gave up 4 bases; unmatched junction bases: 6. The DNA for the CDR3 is TGTGCCAGCAGCTTAGCCCGACTAGCGGGAGTAGGCACCGGGGAGCTGTTTTTT. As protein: CASSLARLAGVGTGELFF.

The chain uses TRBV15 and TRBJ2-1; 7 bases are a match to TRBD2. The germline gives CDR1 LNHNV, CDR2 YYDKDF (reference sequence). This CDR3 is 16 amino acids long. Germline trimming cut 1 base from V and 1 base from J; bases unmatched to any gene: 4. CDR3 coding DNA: TGTGCCACCAGCAGAGGAGGCGGGAGTTCCTACAATGAGCAGTTCTTC. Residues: CATSRGGGSSYNEQFF. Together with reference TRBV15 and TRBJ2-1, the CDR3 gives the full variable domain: DAMVIQNPRYQVTQFGKPVTLSCSQTLNHNVMYWYQQKSSQAPKLLFHYYDKDFNNEADTPDNFQSRRPNTSFCFLDIRSPGLGDTAMYLCATSRGGGSSYNEQFFGPGTRLTVL.

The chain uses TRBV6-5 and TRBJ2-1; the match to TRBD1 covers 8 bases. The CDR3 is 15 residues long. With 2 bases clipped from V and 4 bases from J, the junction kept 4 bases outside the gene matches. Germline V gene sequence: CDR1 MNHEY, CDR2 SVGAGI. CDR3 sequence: CASSYQGAFYNEQFF. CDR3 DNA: TGTGCCAGCAGTTACCAGGGGGCATTTTACAATGAGCAGTTCTTC.

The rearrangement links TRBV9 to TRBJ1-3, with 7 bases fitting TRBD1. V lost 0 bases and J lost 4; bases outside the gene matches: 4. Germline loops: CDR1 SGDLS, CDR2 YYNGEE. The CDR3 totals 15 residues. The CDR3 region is CASSVARTGGNTIYF. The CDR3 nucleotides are TGTGCCAGCAGCGTAGCACGGACAGGAGGAAACACCATATATTTT.